This T cell receptor (beta chain) was documented in a study of cytomegalovirus exposure and HLA in healthy donors. Study-wide points: Later, an analysis found that common viral pathogens appeared to be linked with several of the most significant clusters. Serostatus for CMV was the only available immune exposure information.

PCR used 60 Vbeta primers and 13 Jbeta primers. Repertoires were generated with immunoSEQ multiplex PCR, while TCRdb's copy carries only in-frame clones and drops some. This sample has about 110,000 clones, with 60% to 80% found just once. Of note for this clone: Its antigen is unidentified.

The CDR3 has 14 amino acids. Germline-derived CDR1 and CDR2 are LNHNV and YYDKDF (reference sequence). The clonotype comes from a female donor in good health and CMV-seronegative. The J gene is TRBJ2-5, the V gene TRBV15; 12 bases are a match to TRBD1. The J call may not be correct, given that the DNA end is closer to TRBJ2-7. Sequenced material: PBMCs. This CDR3 is CATSKGQGATEQYF. Written as DNA, the CDR3 is TGTGCCACCAGCAAGGGACAGGGGGCAACCGAGCAGTACTTC.